The rows below give T cell receptor beta chains drawn from one sample of a study of long-term antiretroviral therapy in people with HIV. Clones were sequenced by immunoSEQ multiplex PCR, and TCRdb holds only the in-frame ones, with some missing. The sample lists 31,000 or so clones, less than 90% seen once, with about 7% in the top ten. This specimen consisted of unsorted PBMCs, obtained about 5 years before starting antiretroviral therapy. The receptors originated from a man in his forties or fifties with HIV. The CDR3 runs from the conserved cysteine through the conserved F or W. A D gene is named only where the DNA matches it firmly. Only part of the rows carry a size: once, few, many, or a class if the clone is expanded.

v_gene	j_gene	abundance	d_gene	CDR3aa	CDR3nt
TRBV7-6	TRBJ2-7	once	TRBD1	CASSPRGDRGSYEQYF	TGTGCCAGCAGCCCAAGAGGGGACAGGGGTTCCTACGAGCAGTACTTC
TRBV19	TRBJ2-7	once	NA	CASSPETGADEQYF	TGTGCCAGTAGTCCCGAGACAGGAGCTGACGAGCAGTACTTC
TRBV19	TRBJ1-5	NA	NA	CASSILAGERQPQHF	TGTGCCAGTAGTATCTTGGCAGGGGAGCGACAGCCCCAGCATTTT
TRBV7-8	TRBJ1-1	NA	NA	CATRPGTPNTEAFF	TGTGCCACCCGACCGGGGACACCGAACACTGAAGCTTTCTTT
TRBV18	TRBJ2-2	NA	NA	CASSPLGIVSVDGELFF	TGTGCCAGCTCACCACTCGGAATTGTTAGCGTCGACGGGGAGCTGTTTTTT
TRBV18	TRBJ1-1	NA	NA	CASSPTGRYEAFF	TGTGCCAGCTCACCAACAGGGCGTTATGAAGCTTTCTTT
TRBV9	TRBJ2-2	NA	NA	CASSPKATEELFF	TGTGCCAGCAGCCCCAAGGCCACCGAGGAGCTGTTTTTT
TRBV5-1	TRBJ1-1	NA	NA	CASSLQGSNTEAFF	TGCGCCAGCAGCTTGCAGGGGTCGAACACTGAAGCTTTCTTT
TRBV9	TRBJ1-2	NA	NA	CASSPDARSGANYGYTF	TGTGCCAGCAGCCCCGACGCCCGCAGCGGAGCTAACTATGGCTACACCTTC
TRBV9	TRBJ1-3	few	NA	CASSVSSGSSGNTIYF	TGTGCCAGCAGCGTATCCTCCGGGAGCTCTGGAAACACCATATATTTT
TRBV5-5	TRBJ2-7	NA	NA	CASSSLTGPFYEQYF	TGTGCCAGCAGCTCACTGACCGGCCCATTCTACGAGCAGTACTTC
TRBV19	TRBJ2-7	NA	TRBD2	CASSTSGFSSYEQYF	TGTGCCAGTAGCACTAGCGGGTTTAGCTCCTACGAGCAGTACTTC
TRBV6-5	TRBJ2-5	NA	NA	CASIRQPMGTQYF	TGTGCCAGCATTCGGCAACCTATGGGGACCCAGTACTTC
TRBV7-9	TRBJ1-4	NA	NA	CASSLVAGEKLFF	TGTGCCAGCAGCTTAGTCGCGGGAGAAAAACTGTTTTTT
TRBV6-1	TRBJ1-2	once	TRBD1	CASSVDRDYGYTF	TGTGCCAGCAGTGTAGACAGGGACTATGGCTACACCTTC
TRBV9	TRBJ2-5	NA	NA	CASSVSWGETQYF	TGTGCCAGCAGCGTTAGCTGGGGAGAGACCCAGTACTTC
TRBV7-2	TRBJ1-1	NA	NA	CASTTGNTEAFF	TGTGCCAGCACCACGGGGAACACTGAAGCTTTCTTT
TRBV6-1	TRBJ1-5	NA	NA	CASSDWVWQPQHF	TGTGCCAGCAGTGACTGGGTCTGGCAGCCCCAGCATTTT
TRBV28	TRBJ1-2	NA	NA	CASSRGGANNYGYTF	TGTGCCAGCAGTCGGGGGGGCGCCAATAACTATGGCTACACCTTC
TRBV5-1	TRBJ1-1	NA	TRBD1	CASSQQGDTEAFF	TGCGCCAGCAGCCAACAGGGGGACACTGAAGCTTTCTTT
TRBV5-1	TRBJ2-1	once	NA	CASSVTGKGEQFF	TGCGCCAGCAGCGTAACAGGGAAGGGTGAGCAGTTCTTC
TRBV9	TRBJ1-1	NA	NA	CASSVGQHTEAFF	TGTGCCAGCAGCGTAGGACAGCACACTGAAGCTTTCTTT
TRBV7-6	TRBJ2-3	NA	NA	CASSLVGNPDTQYF	TGTGCCAGCAGCTTAGTAGGAAACCCAGATACGCAGTATTTT
TRBV18	TRBJ1-1	NA	TRBD1	CASSPLQGAATEAFF	TGTGCCAGCTCACCTCTACAGGGGGCAGCCACTGAAGCTTTCTTT
TRBV7-3	TRBJ1-6	NA	NA	CASSLRVGLSSYNSPLHF	TGTGCCAGCAGCTTACGGGTGGGGCTGAGCTCCTATAATTCACCCCTCCACTTT
TRBV6-5	TRBJ1-5	once	NA	CASSYASAGNQPQHF	TGTGCCAGCAGTTACGCGAGTGCGGGGAATCAGCCCCAGCATTTT
TRBV25-1	TRBJ2-5	NA	TRBD2	CASSGTSGIETQYF	TGTGCCAGCAGTGGAACTAGCGGGATAGAGACCCAGTACTTC
TRBV29-1	TRBJ2-1	NA	NA	CSVPSLGDNEQFF	TGCAGCGTTCCCTCTCTGGGGGACAATGAGCAGTTCTTC
TRBV5-1	TRBJ2-7	NA	NA	CASSLGELAEQYF	TGCGCCAGCAGCTTGGGTGAACTTGCCGAGCAGTACTTC
TRBV10-3	TRBJ1-2	NA	NA	CAISDGGGPYGYTF	TGTGCCATCAGTGATGGAGGAGGGCCCTATGGCTACACCTTC
TRBV7-8	TRBJ1-2	once	NA	CASSFLGEKDGYGYTF	TGTGCCAGCAGCTTTTTGGGGGAAAAGGACGGCTATGGCTACACCTTC
TRBV7-9	TRBJ2-5	NA	TRBD2	CASSSGLAGLQETQYF	TGTGCCAGCAGCTCGGGACTAGCGGGACTCCAAGAGACCCAGTACTTC
TRBV5-1	TRBJ1-1	NA	NA	CASSLDSRNTEAFF	TGCGCCAGCAGCTTGGACAGCCGGAACACTGAAGCTTTCTTT
TRBV9	TRBJ2-1	NA	NA	CASSVAQGSYNEQFF	TGTGCCAGCAGCGTAGCGCAGGGCTCCTACAATGAGCAGTTCTTC
TRBV6-6	TRBJ2-7	NA	NA	CASKRTGYPYEQYF	TGTGCCAGCAAAAGAACAGGGTACCCCTACGAGCAGTACTTC
TRBV12-5	TRBJ1-3	NA	NA	CASGLGPNSFTIYF	TGTGCTAGTGGTTTGGGTCCTAACTCCTTCACCATATATTTT
TRBV4-1	TRBJ2-7	NA	TRBD2	CASSPMSSGTYEQYF	TGCGCCAGCAGCCCCATGTCTAGCGGAACCTACGAGCAGTACTTC